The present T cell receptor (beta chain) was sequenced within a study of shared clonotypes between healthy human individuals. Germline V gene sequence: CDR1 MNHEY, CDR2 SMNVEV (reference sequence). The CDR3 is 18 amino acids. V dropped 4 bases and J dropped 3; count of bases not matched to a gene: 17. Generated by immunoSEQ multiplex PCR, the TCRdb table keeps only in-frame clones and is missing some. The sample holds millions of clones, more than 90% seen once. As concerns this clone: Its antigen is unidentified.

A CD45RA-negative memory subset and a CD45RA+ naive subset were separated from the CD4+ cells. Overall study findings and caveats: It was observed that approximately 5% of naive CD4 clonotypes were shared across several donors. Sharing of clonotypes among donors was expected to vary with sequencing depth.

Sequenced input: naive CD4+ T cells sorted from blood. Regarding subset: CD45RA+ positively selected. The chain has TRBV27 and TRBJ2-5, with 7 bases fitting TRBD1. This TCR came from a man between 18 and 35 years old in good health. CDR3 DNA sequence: TGTGCCAGCAGTTCCTCCCCCCCGGGACAGCGCTTCAAAGAGACCCAGTACTTC. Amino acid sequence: CASSSSPPGQRFKETQYF.